This T cell receptor beta chain was documented in a study of blood T cells in healthy people across ages. Study context: Through template switching, about one barcoded beta molecule was captured per two T cells, as measured in model experiments. General observations from the study: With donor CMV status unknown, expanded clonotype changes were possibly confounded.

PBMCs were isolated at a quantity of at least 7 million per sample. Together with a sample-barcoded 5' primer, a J-beta primer mix was included in a second PCR lasting about 7 to 12 cycles. One entry per CDR3 protein, called by TCRdb with MiXCR from the 5' RACE reads. Of approximately 810,000 distinct CDR3 sequences in the sample, about 30% were seen once. This clonotype occurred many times. No antigen is known for it. The germline V and J ends were trimmed by 2 bases and 12 bases, with 17 bases remaining between them. The CDR3 totals 13 residues. The germline gives CDR1 GTSNPN, CDR2 SVGIG (reference sequence).

The sample comprised blood. V usage is TRBV30 and J usage is TRBJ2-1, with a tentative D call TRBD1 (6 bases). This clonotype was sampled from an elderly woman in good health. The CDR3 sequence: CAWSSKSGVTQFF. CDR3 DNA: TGTGCCTGGAGTTCCAAATCAGGGGTTACGCAGTTCTTC.